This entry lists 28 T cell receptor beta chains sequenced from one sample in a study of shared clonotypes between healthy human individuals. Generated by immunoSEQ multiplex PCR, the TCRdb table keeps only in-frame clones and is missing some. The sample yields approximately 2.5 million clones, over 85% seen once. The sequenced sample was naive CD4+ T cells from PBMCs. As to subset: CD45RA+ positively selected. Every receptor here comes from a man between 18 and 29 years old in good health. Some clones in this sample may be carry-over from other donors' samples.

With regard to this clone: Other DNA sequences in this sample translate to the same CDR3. DNA of the CDR3: TGTGCCAGCAGCGTAGAGGGGGGCAATCAGCCCCAGCATTTT. Protein product: CASSVEGGNQPQHF. The chain couples TRBV9 to TRBJ1-5; the D gene is possibly TRBD1 (6 bases). Germline V CDR1 and CDR2: SGDLS, YYNGEE. The CDR3 is 14 residues long. The germline V and J ends were trimmed by 0 bases and 2 bases, with 6 bases remaining between them. Full variable domain (outside the CDR3, taken from reference TRBV9 and TRBJ1-5): DSGVTQTPKHLITATGQRVTLRCSPRSGDLSVYWYQQSLDQGLQFLIQYYNGEERAKGNILERFSAQQFPDLHSELNLSSLELGDSALYFCASSVEGGNQPQHFGDGTRLSIL.

The CDR3 bases are TGTGCCAGCAGCCCCGCGACTAGCTCCGAGCAGTACTTC. Protein sequence: CASSPATSSEQYF. V and J are TRBV7-2 and TRBJ2-7, with 7 bases aligning to TRBD2. Germline CDR1 and CDR2: SGHTA and FQGNSA. This CDR3 region has 13 residues. Trimming removed 5 bases from V and 6 bases from J; junction bases left unmatched: 7.

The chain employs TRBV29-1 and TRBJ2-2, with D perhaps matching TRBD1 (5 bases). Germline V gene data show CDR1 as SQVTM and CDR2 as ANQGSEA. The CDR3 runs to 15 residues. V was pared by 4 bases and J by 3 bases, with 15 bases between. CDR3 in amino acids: CSVAVGRRDTGELFF. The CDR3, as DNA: TGCAGCGTTGCGGTGGGGCGACGGGACACCGGGGAGCTGTTTTTT.

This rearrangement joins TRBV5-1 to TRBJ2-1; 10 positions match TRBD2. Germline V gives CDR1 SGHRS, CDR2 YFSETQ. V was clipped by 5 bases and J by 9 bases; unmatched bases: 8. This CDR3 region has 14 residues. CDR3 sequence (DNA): TGCGCCAGCAGTCAAGCGGGAGGGCCGATTGAGCAGTTCTTC. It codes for CASSQAGGPIEQFF. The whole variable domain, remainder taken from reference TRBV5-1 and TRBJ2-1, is KAGVTQTPRYLIKTRGQQVTLSCSPISGHRSVSWYQQTPGQGLQFLFEYFSETQRNKGNFPGRFSGRQFSNSRSEMNVSTLELGDSALYLCASSQAGGPIEQFFGPGTRLTVL.

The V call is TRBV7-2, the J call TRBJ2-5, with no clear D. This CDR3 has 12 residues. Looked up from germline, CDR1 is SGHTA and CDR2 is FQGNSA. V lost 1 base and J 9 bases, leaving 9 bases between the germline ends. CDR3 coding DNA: TGTGCCAGCAGCTTAGGGTGGTTGGCCCAGTACTTC. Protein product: CASSLGWLAQYF. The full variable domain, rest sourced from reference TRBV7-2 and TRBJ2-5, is GAGVSQSPSNKVTEKGKDVELRCDPISGHTALYWYRQSLGQGLEFLIYFQGNSAPDKSGLPSDRFSAERTGGSVSTLTIQRTQQEDSAVYLCASSLGWLAQYFGPGTRLLVL.

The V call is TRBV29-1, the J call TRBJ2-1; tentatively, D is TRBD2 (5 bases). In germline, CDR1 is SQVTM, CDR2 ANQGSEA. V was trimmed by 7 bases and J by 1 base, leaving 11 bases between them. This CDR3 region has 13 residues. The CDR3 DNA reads TGCAGCGCCGGAGGTGAGTCCTACAATGAGCAGTTCTTC. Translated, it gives CSAGGESYNEQFF.

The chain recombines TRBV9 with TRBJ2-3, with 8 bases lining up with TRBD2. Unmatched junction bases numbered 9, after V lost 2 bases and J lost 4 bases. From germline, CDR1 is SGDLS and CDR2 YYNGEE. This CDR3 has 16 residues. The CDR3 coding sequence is TGTGCCAGCAGCGTGGGCTGGTCGGGAGGGGCAGATACGCAGTATTTT. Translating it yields CASSVGWSGGADTQYF. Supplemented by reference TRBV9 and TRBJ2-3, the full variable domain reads DSGVTQTPKHLITATGQRVTLRCSPRSGDLSVYWYQQSLDQGLQFLIQYYNGEERAKGNILERFSAQQFPDLHSELNLSSLELGDSALYFCASSVGWSGGADTQYFGPGTRLTVL.

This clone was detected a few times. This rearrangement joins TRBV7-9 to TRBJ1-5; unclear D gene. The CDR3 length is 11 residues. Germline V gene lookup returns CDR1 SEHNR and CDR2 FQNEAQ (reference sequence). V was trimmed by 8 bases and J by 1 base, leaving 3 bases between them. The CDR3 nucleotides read TGTGCCAGCGGCAGCAATCAGCCCCAGCATTTT. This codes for CASGSNQPQHF.

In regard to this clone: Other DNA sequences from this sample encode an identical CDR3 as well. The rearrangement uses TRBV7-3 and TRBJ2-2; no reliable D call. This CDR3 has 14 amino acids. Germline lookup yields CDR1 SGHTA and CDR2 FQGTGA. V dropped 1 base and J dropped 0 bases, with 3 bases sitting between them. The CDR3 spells CASSLRSNTGELFF. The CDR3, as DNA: TGTGCCAGCAGCTTAAGATCGAACACCGGGGAGCTGTTTTTT.

In DNA, the CDR3 is TGTGCCAGCAGCGGACTAGACAATGAGCAGTTCTTC. It specifies CASSGLDNEQFF. The chain combines TRBV7-6 with TRBJ2-1; 7 bases map to TRBD2. V gave up 5 bases and J gave up 5 bases; unmatched junction bases: 0. Germline V gene data show CDR1 as SGHVS and CDR2 as FNYEAQ. The CDR3 length is 12 residues.

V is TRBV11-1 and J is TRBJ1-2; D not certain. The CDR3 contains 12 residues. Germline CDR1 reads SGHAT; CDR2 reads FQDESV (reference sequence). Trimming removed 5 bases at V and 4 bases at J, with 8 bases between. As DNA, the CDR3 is TGTGCCAGCAGCCCCCTTATCTATGGCTACACCTTC. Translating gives CASSPLIYGYTF.

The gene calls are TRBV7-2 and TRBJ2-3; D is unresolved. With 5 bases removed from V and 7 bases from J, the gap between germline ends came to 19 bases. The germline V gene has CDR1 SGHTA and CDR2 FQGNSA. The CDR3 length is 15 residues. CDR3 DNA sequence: TGTGCCAGCAGCCCCCAGGCTCAGGTACTGAATACGCAGTATTTT. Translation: CASSPQAQVLNTQYF.

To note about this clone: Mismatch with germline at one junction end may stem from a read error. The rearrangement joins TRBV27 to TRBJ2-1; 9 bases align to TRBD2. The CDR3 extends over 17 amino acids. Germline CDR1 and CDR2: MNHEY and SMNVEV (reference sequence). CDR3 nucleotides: TGTGCCAGCGGTTTCACCGTGGGACTAGCCAAAGACAATGAGCAGTTCTTC. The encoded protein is CASGFTVGLAKDNEQFF.

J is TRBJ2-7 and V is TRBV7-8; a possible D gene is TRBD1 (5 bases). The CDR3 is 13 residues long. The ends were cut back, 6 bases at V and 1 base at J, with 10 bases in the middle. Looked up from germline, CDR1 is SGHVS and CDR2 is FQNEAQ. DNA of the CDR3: TGTGCCAGCAGGTCGACAGAGTCCTACGAGCAGTACTTC. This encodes CASRSTESYEQYF.

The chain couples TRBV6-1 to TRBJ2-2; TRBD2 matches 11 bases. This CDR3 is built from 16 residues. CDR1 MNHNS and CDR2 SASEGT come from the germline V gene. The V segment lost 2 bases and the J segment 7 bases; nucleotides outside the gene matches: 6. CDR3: CASSESLAGGFGELFF. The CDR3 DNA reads TGTGCCAGCAGTGAATCGCTAGCGGGAGGATTCGGGGAGCTGTTTTTT.

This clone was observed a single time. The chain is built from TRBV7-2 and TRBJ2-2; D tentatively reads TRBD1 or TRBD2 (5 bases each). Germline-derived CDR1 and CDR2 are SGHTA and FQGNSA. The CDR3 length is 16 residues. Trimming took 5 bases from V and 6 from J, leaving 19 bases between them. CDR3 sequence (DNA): TGTGCCAGCAGCACCCTTCGAGGGGCGCGGGCCGGGGAGCTGTTTTTT. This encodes CASSTLRGARAGELFF.

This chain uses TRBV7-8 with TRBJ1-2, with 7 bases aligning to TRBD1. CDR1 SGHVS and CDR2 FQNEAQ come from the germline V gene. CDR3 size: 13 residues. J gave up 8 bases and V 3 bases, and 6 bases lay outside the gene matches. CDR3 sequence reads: CASSFLTGSGYTF. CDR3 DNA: TGTGCCAGCAGCTTCTTGACAGGGTCCGGCTACACCTTC.

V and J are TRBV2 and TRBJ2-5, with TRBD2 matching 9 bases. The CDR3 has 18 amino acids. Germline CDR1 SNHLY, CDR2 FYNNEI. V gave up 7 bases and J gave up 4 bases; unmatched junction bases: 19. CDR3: CASTRGIAGDSSLETQYF. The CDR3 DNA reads TGTGCCAGCACTCGGGGTATAGCGGGAGACTCGTCTTTAGAGACCCAGTACTTC.

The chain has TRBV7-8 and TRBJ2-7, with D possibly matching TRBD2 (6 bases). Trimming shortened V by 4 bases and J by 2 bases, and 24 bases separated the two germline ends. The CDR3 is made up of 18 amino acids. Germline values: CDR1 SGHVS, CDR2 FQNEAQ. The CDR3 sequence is CASSYGGIRAAGTYEQYF. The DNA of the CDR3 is TGTGCCAGCAGCTACGGTGGGATACGGGCGGCGGGGACCTACGAGCAGTACTTC.

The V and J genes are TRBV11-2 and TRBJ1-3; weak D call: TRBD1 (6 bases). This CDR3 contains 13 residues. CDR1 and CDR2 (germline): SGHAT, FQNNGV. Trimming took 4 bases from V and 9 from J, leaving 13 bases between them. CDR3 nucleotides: TGTGCCAGCAGCTCACAGGGAGGCGGCACCATATATTTT. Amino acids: CASSSQGGGTIYF.

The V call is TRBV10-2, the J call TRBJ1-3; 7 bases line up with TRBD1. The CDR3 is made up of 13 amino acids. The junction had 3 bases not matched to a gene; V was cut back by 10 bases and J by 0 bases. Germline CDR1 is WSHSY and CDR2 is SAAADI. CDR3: CATWTGSGNTIYF. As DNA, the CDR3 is TGCGCCACCTGGACAGGCTCTGGAAACACCATATATTTT.

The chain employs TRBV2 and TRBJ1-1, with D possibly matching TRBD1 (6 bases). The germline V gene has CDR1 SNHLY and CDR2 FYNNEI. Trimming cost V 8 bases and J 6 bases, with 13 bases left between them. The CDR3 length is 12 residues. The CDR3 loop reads CASQGNSAEAFF. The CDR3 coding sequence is TGTGCCAGCCAGGGGAATAGCGCTGAAGCTTTCTTT.

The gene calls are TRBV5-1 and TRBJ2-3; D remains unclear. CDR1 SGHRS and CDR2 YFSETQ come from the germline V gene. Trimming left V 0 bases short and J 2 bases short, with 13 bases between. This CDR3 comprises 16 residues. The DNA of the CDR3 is TGCGCCAGCAGCTTGGGGTCCGTGGGGAACACAGATACGCAGTATTTT. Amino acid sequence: CASSLGSVGNTDTQYF.

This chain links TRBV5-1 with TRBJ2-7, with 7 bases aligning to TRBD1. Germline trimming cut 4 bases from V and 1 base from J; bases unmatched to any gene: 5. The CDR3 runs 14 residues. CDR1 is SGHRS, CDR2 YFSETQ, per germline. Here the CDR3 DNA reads TGCGCCAGCAGCCGGGACAGCCCATCCTACGAGCAGTACTTC. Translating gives CASSRDSPSYEQYF. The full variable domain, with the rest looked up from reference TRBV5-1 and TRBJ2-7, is KAGVTQTPRYLIKTRGQQVTLSCSPISGHRSVSWYQQTPGQGLQFLFEYFSETQRNKGNFPGRFSGRQFSNSRSEMNVSTLELGDSALYLCASSRDSPSYEQYFGPGTRLTVT.

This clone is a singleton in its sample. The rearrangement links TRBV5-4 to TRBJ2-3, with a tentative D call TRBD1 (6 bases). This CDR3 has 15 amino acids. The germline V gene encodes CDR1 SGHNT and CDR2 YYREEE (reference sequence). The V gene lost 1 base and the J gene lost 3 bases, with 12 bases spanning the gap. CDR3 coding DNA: TGTGCCAGCAGCTTGAAGCAGGGGCTAACAGATACGCAGTATTTT. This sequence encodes CASSLKQGLTDTQYF.

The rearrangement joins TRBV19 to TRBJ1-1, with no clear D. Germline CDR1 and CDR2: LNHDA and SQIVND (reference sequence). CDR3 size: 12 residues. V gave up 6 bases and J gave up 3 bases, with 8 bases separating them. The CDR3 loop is CASRRWDTEAFF. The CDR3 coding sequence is TGTGCCAGTAGAAGGTGGGACACTGAAGCTTTCTTT.

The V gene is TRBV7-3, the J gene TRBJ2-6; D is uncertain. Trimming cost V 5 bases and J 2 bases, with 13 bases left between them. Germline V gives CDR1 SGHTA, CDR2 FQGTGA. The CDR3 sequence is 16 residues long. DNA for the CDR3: TGTGCCAGCAGCCCGACGACCGATCCTGGGGCCAACGTCCTGACTTTC. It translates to CASSPTTDPGANVLTF.

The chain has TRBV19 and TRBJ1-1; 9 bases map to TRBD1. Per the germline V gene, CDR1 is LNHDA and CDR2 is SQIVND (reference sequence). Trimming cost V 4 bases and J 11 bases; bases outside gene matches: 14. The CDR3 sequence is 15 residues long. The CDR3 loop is CASSRTPTGGLFAFF. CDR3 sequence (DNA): TGTGCCAGTAGTAGAACCCCGACAGGGGGGCTTTTCGCTTTCTTT.